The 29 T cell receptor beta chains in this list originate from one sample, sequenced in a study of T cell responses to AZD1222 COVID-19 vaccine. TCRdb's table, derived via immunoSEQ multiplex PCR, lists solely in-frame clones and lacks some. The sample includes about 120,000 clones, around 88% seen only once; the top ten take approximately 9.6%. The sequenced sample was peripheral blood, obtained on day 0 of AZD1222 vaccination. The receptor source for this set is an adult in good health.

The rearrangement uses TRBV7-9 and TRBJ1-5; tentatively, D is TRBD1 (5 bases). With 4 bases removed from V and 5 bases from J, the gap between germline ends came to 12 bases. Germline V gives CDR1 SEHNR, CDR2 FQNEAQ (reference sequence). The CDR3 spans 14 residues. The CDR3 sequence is CASSSLDTYQPQHF. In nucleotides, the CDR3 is TGTGCCAGCAGCTCTCTGGACACTTATCAGCCCCAGCATTTT. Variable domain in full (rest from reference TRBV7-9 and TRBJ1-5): DTGVSQNPRHKITKRGQNVTFRCDPISEHNRLYWYRQTLGQGPEFLTYFQNEAQLEKSRLLSDRFSAERPKGSFSTLEIQRTEQGDSAMYLCASSSLDTYQPQHFGDGTRLSIL.

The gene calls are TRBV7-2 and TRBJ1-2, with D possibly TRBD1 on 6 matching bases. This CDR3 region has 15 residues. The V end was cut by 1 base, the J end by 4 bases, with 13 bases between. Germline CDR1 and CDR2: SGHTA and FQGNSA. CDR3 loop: CASSLDFGQIYGYTF. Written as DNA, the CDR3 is TGTGCCAGCAGCTTAGATTTTGGACAGATCTATGGCTACACCTTC.

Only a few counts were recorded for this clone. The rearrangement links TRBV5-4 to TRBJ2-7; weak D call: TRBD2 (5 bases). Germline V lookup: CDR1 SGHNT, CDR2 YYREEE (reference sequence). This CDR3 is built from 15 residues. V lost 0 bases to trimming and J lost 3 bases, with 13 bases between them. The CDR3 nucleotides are TGTGCCAGCAGCTTGGCCACAGTAGCGCGCTACGAGCAGTACTTC. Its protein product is CASSLATVARYEQYF. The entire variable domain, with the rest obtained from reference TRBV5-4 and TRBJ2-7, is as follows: ETGVTQSPTHLIKTRGQQVTLRCSSQSGHNTVSWYQQALGQGPQFIFQYYREEENGRGNFPPRFSGLQFPNYSSELNVNALELDDSALYLCASSLATVARYEQYFGPGTRLTVT.

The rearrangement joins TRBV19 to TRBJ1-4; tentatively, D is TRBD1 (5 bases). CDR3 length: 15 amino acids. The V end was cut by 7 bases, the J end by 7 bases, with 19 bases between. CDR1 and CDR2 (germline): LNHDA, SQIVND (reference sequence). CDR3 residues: CASKGARVGSEKLFF. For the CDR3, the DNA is TGTGCCAGTAAAGGGGCCCGGGTCGGAAGTGAAAAACTGTTTTTT. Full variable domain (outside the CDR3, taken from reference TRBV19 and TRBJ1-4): DGGITQSPKYLFRKEGQNVTLSCEQNLNHDAMYWYRQDPGQGLRLIYYSQIVNDFQKGDIAEGYSVSREKKESFPLTVTSAQKNPTAFYLCASKGARVGSEKLFFGSGTQLSVL.

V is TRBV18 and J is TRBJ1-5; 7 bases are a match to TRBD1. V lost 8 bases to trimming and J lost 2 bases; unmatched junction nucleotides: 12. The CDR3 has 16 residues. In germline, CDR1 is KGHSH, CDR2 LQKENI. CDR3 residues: CASTIDRVGGNQPQHF. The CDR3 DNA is TGTGCCAGCACGATTGACAGGGTCGGGGGCAATCAGCCCCAGCATTTT.

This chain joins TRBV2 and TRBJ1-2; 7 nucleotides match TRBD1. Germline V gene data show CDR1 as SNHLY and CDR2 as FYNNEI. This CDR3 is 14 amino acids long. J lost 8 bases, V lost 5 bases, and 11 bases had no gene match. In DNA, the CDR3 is TGTGCCAGCAGTAAACAGGGGCAAAGAGAGGGCTACACCTTC. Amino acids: CASSKQGQREGYTF.

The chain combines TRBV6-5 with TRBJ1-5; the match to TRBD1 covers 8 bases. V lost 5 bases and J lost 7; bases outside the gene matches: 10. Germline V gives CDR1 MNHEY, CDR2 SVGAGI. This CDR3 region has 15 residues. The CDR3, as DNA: TGTGCCAGCAGTCTTGGACAGGGATGGGGACAGCCCCAGCATTTT. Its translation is CASSLGQGWGQPQHF.

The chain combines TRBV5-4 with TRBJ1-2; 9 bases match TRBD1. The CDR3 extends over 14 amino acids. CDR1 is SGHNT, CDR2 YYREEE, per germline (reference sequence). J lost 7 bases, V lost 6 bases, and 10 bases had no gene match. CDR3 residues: CASILQGATAGYTF. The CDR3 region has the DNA TGTGCCAGCATCTTACAGGGGGCAACGGCTGGCTACACCTTC.

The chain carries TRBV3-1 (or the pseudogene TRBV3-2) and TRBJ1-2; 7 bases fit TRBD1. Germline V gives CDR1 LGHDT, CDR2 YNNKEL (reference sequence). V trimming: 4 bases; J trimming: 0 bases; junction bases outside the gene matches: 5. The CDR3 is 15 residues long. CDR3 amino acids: CASSPSRGANYGYTF. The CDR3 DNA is TGTGCCAGCAGCCCAAGCAGGGGGGCTAACTATGGCTACACCTTC.

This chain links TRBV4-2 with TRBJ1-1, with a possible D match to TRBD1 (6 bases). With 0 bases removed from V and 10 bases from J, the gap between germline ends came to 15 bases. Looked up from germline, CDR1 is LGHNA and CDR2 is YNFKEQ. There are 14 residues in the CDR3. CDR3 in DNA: TGTGCCAGCAGCCAAGAGGGACACATCATCCGAGCTTTCTTT. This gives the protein CASSQEGHIIRAFF.

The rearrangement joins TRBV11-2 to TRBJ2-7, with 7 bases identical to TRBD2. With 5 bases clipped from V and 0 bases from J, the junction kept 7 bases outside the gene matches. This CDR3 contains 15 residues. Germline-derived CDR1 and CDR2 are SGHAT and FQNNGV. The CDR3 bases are TGTGCCAGCAGCGTCGGGACTACGCCCTCCTACGAGCAGTACTTC. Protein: CASSVGTTPSYEQYF.

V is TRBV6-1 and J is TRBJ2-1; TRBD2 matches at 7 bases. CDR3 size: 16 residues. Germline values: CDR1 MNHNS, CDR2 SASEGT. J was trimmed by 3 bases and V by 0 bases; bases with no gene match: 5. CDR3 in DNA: TGTGCCAGCAGTGAAGCGAGGAGCGGGATCTACAATGAGCAGTTCTTC. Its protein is CASSEARSGIYNEQFF.

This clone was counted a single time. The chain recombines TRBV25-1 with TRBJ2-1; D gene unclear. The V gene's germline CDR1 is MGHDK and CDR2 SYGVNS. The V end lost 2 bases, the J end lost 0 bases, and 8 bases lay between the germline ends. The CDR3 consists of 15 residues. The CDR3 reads CASSEDASSYNEQFF. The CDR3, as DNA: TGTGCCAGCAGTGAAGACGCCAGCTCCTACAATGAGCAGTTCTTC.

In DNA, the CDR3 is TGCGCCAGCAGCTTTGGGGACAGTTCCTACGAGCAGTACTTC. It is translated as CASSFGDSSYEQYF. The V gene is TRBV5-1, the J gene TRBJ2-7, with TRBD1 matching over 7 bases. This CDR3 region has 14 residues. Looked up from germline, CDR1 is SGHRS and CDR2 is YFSETQ. The ends lost 2 bases at V and 1 base at J; junction bases unmatched: 3.

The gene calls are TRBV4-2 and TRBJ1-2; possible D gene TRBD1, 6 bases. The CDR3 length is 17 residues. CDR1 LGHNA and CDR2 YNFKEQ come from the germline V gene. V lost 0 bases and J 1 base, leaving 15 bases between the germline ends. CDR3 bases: TGTGCCAGCAGCCAAGATCTCTCCGGGACACTTAACTATGGCTACACCTTC. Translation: CASSQDLSGTLNYGYTF.

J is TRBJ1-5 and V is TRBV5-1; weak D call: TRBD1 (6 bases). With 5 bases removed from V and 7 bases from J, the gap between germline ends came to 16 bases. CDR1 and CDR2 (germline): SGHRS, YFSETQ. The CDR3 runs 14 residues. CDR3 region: CASSTGTAGQPQHF. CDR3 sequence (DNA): TGCGCCAGCAGTACAGGGACGGCCGGACAGCCCCAGCATTTT.

CDR3 DNA: TGCGCCAGCAGTGAGGGCAGGTCCACTGGAAATGGCTACACCTTC. Translation: CASSEGRSTGNGYTF. The chain links TRBV10-2 to TRBJ1-2, with D hard to call. Looked up from germline, CDR1 is WSHSY and CDR2 is SAAADI. The CDR3 has 15 amino acids. V lost 2 bases, J lost 6 bases, and 16 bases lay in between.

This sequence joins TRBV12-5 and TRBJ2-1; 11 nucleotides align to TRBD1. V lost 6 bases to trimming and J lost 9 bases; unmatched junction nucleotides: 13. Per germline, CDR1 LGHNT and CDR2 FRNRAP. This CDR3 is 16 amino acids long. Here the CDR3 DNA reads TGTGCTAGTGGCCGTGGGTCGGACAGGGGGCGTGGTGAGCAGTTCTTC. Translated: CASGRGSDRGRGEQFF.

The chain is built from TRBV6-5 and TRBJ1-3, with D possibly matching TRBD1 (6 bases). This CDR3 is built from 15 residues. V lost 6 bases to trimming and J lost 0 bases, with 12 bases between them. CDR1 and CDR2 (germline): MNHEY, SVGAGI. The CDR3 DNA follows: TGTGCCAGCAGCCTAGACAGGTACTCTGGAAACACCATATATTTT. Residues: CASSLDRYSGNTIYF.

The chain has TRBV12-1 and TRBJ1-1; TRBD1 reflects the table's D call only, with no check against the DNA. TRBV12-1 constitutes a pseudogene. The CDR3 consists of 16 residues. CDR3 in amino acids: CASSFLPTVGNTEAFF. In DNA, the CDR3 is TGTGCCAGCAGCTTTCTGCCGACAGTGGGGAACACTGAAGCTTTCTTT.

CDR3 in DNA: TGTGCCACCAGCAGAGATGGCCTTTGGGGGGCTGAAGCTTTCTTT. It yields the protein CATSRDGLWGAEAFF. The chain recombines TRBV15 with TRBJ1-1; D is perhaps TRBD1 (5 bases). V was trimmed by 0 bases and J by 6 bases, leaving 14 bases between them. The germline CDR1 and CDR2 sequences are LNHNV and YYDKDF (reference sequence). The length of the CDR3 is 15 residues.

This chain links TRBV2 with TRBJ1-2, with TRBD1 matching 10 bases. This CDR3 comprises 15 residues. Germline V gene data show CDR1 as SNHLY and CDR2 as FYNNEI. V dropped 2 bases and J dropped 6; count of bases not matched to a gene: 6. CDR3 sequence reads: CASSEQRTGGNGYTF. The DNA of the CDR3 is TGTGCCAGCAGTGAACAAAGGACAGGGGGGAATGGCTACACCTTC.

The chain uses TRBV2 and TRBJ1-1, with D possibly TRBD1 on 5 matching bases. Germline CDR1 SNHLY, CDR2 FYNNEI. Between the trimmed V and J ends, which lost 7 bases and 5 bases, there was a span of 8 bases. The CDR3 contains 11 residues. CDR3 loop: CASTGHTEAFF. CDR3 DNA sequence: TGTGCCAGCACCGGACATACTGAAGCTTTCTTT.

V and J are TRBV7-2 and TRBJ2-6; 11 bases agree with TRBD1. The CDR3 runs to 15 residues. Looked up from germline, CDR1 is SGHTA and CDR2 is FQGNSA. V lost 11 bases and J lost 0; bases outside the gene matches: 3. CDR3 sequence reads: CAGGTGGSGANVLTF. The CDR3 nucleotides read TGTGCCGGAGGGACAGGGGGCTCTGGGGCCAACGTCCTGACTTTC.

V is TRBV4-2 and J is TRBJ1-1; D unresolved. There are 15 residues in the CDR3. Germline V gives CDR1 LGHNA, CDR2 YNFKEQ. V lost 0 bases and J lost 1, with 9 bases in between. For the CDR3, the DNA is TGTGCCAGCAGCCAAGATCCGTGGGAGAACACTGAAGCTTTCTTT. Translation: CASSQDPWENTEAFF.

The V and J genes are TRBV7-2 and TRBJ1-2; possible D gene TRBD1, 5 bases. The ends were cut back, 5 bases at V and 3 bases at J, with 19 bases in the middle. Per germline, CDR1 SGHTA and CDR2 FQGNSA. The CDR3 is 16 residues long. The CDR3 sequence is CASSAPGARGDYGYTF. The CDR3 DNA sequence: TGTGCCAGCAGCGCCCCCGGAGCGCGGGGGGACTATGGCTACACCTTC.

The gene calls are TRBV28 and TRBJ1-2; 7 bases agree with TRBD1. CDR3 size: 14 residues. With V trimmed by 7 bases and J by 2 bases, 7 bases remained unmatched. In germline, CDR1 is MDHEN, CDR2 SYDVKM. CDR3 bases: TGTGCCAGCATTCCCGGGGACAGCAACTATGGCTACACCTTC. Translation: CASIPGDSNYGYTF.

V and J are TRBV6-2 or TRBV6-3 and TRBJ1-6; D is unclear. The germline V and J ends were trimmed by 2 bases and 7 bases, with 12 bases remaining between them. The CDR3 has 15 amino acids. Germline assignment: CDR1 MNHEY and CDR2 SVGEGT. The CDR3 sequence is CASSYQEGINSPLHF. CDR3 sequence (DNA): TGTGCCAGCAGTTACCAAGAGGGTATCAATTCACCCCTCCACTTT.

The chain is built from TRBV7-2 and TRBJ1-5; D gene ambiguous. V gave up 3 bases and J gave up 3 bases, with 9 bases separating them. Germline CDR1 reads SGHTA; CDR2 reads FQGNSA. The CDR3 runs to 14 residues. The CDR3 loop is CASSLGYLNQPQHF. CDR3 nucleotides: TGTGCCAGCAGCTTGGGATATCTCAATCAGCCCCAGCATTTT.